This TCR beta chain was captured by sequencing in a study of blood T cell repertoires in COVID-19. Germline values: CDR1 SGHRS, CDR2 YFSETQ. The trim removed 3 bases at V and 2 bases at J, leaving 3 bases unmatched. The CDR3 length is 14 residues. Original data processing: Amplification from reference gene primers served as the basis for estimated nucleated cell counts. The method was immunoSEQ multiplex PCR; TCRdb's version includes in-frame clones alone and lacks a portion of them. That table is the source of V, J and clone size, and D and trimming were worked out from the DNA. The sample consists of fewer than 85,000 clones, about 87% of them appearing once.

Source material: peripheral blood. V usage is TRBV5-1 and J usage is TRBJ2-7; 9 nucleotides agree with TRBD1. The clonotype comes from a human donor in a cohort sampled during active COVID-19. CDR3 nucleotides: TGCGCCAGCAGCTCCGGGACAGGGCCCTACGAGCAGTACTTC. It is translated as CASSSGTGPYEQYF.